This T cell receptor (beta chain) derives from a study of identical twins. Study results and caveats: Cross-sectional statistics underpinned the conclusions; the same donors were not followed. Because invariant MAIT and iNKT cells could be present, zero-insertion analyses could be partly confounded. Beta clonotypes that were abundant in cord blood contained fewer insertions, a pattern absent from memory repertoires.

This clonotype has just a few counts. What it recognizes is unknown. TCRdb ran MiXCR on the 5' RACE reads and lists one entry per CDR3 protein. The sample shows 200,000 to 250,000 distinct CDR3 sequences, around 8% of them seen only once. Deletions cut 7 bases from V and 5 bases from J, with 8 bases between. The V gene's germline CDR1 is SNHLY and CDR2 FYNNEI. The CDR3 is made up of 11 amino acids. The data also belong to a second study, concerning yellow fever vaccine responses in identical twins.

This TCR came from a woman aged 18 to 35 in good health. The chain links TRBV2 to TRBJ2-5; tentative D call: TRBD2 (5 bases). Source material: memory (CD45RO+) T cells sorted from blood. This CDR3 reads CASTGSETQYF. Here the CDR3 DNA reads TGTGCCAGCACGGGGAGTGAGACCCAGTACTTC.